The subject of this entry is one T cell receptor beta chain. The target antigen is unknown. The data derive from a study of siplizumab effects on memory and regulatory T cells. Study findings and constraints: Alloreactive clones mapping to unstimulated subsets formed only a minor fraction. A major contribution to the alloresponse seemed to be made by naive T cells, which seemed more diverse than memory cells. Mappable alloreactive CD4+ clones came from Treg cells less than 70% of the time on average with siplizumab, against approximately 26% in controls. Roughly 75-96% of proliferating clones (CD4+ or CD8+) could not be assigned a naive or memory phenotype.

CDR3 length: 13 residues. CDR1 SGHTA and CDR2 FQGTGA come from the germline V gene. The junction had 4 bases not matched to a gene; V was cut back by 4 bases and J by 7 bases. The method was immunoSEQ multiplex PCR; TCRdb's version includes in-frame clones alone and lacks a portion of them. This table holds 100,000 or so clones, around 94% found once. What was sequenced was Tregs sorted from blood. The receptor was derived from a human donor in good health. J is TRBJ2-1 and V is TRBV7-3, with 7 bases identical to TRBD1. The CDR3 coding sequence is TGTGCCAGCAGCTATGTGACAGGGAATGAGCAGTTCTTC. This sequence encodes CASSYVTGNEQFF.